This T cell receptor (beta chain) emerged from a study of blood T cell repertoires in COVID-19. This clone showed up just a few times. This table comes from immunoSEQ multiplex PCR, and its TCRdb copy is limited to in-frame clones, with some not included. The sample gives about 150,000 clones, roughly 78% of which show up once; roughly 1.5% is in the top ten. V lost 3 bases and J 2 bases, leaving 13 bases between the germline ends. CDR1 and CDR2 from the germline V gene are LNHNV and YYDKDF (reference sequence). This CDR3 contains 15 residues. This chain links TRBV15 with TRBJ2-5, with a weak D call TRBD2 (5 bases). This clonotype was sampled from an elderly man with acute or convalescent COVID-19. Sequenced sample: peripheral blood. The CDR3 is CATSSSGRGQETQYF. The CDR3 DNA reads TGTGCCACCAGCAGCAGTGGACGGGGTCAAGAGACCCAGTACTTC.